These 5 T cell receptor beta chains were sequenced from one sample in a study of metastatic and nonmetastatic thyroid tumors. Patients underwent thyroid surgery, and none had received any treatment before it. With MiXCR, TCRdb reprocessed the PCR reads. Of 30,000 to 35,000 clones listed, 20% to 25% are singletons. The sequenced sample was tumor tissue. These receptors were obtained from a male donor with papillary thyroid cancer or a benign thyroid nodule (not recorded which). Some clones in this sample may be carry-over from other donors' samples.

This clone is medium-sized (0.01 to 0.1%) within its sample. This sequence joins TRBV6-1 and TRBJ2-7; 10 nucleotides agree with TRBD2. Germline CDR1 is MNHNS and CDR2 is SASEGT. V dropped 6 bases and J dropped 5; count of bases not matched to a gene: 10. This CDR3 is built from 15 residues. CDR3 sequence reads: CASSYQAGGPHEQYF. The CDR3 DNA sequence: TGTGCCAGCAGCTACCAAGCGGGAGGGCCCCACGAGCAGTACTTC.

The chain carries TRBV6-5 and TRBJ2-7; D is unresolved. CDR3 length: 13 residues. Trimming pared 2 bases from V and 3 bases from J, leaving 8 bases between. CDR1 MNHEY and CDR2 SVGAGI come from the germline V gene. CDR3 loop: CASSYGENYEQYF. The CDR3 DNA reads TGTGCCAGCAGTTACGGCGAGAACTACGAGCAGTACTTC.

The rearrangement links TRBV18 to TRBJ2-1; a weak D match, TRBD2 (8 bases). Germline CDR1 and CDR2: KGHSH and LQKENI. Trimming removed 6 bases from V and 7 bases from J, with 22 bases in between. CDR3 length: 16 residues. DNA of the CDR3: TGTGCCAGCTCTTTTACTAGCGGAGGGGGCACGAATGAGCAGTTCTTC. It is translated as CASSFTSGGGTNEQFF.

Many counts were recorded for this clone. The CDR3 nucleotides read TGTGCCTGGGGACAGGGAGAGACCCAGTACTTC. As protein: CAWGQGETQYF. V usage is TRBV30 and J usage is TRBJ2-5, with TRBD1 identical over 8 bases. CDR3 length: 11 amino acids. V was clipped by 5 bases and J by 4 bases; unmatched bases: 0. Germline CDR1 reads GTSNPN; CDR2 reads SVGIG (reference sequence).

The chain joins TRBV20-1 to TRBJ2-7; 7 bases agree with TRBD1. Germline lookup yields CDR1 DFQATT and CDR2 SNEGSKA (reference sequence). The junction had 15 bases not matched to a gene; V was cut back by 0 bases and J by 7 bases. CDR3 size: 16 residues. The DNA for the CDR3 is TGCAGTGCTAGAGACTTCCGGGACAGCTTAACGTGGGAGCAGTACTTC. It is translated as CSARDFRDSLTWEQYF.